These 21 T cell receptor beta chains were sequenced from one sample in a study of monozygotic twins with inflammatory bowel disease. With the 5' RACE reads reprocessed, TCRdb shows one record per CDR3 protein and no DNA. This table lists under 200,000 distinct CDR3 sequences. Source material: blood. The receptors stem from a human donor with ulcerative colitis or Crohn's disease, or a healthy co-twin of an affected twin (not recorded which).

This chain links TRBV30 with TRBJ2-1; TCRdb calls TRBD1, which cannot be checked without DNA. The CDR3 is 13 residues long. The germline gives CDR1 GTSNPN, CDR2 SVGIG (reference sequence). CDR3: CAWSGTPYNEQFF.

The chain links TRBV12-3 or TRBV12-4 to TRBJ2-1; without DNA, the TCRdb call of TRBD2 cannot be checked. The CDR3 covers 14 residues. The CDR3 loop reads CASRGLFRDNEQFF.

This chain joins TRBV5-1 and TRBJ1-5; TCRdb gives TRBD1 as the D gene, but with no DNA this cannot be confirmed. The CDR3 sequence is 16 residues long. Germline CDR1 SGHRS, CDR2 YFSETQ. The CDR3 here is CASSKGSTGGSQPQHF.

The rearrangement joins TRBV4-3 to TRBJ2-3; TCRdb's D call of TRBD2 is untestable without DNA. CDR3 length equals 15 residues. Germline loops: CDR1 LGHNA, CDR2 YSLEER. CDR3 sequence reads: CASSQRLAGKDTQYF.

The chain carries TRBV2 and TRBJ2-5; with no DNA, the TCRdb D assignment of TRBD2 cannot be verified. Germline V gene lookup returns CDR1 SNHLY and CDR2 FYNNEI. The CDR3 covers 14 residues. CDR3 protein: CASNLLAGEETQYF.

The genes are TRBV20-1 and TRBJ2-5; TCRdb outputs TRBD2, but without DNA this stays unchecked. From germline, CDR1 is DFQATT and CDR2 SNEGSKA (reference sequence). The CDR3 is 11 amino acids. CDR3 sequence reads: CSATSGATQYF.

This sequence joins TRBV7-9 and TRBJ2-7; TCRdb names TRBD2, which stays unverified in the absence of DNA. The CDR3 loop spans 15 amino acids. Per the germline V gene, CDR1 is SEHNR and CDR2 is FQNEAQ (reference sequence). The CDR3 loop is CASSLLLAGVHEQYF.

The rearrangement joins TRBV5-1 to TRBJ2-1; TCRdb's D call, TRBD2, is unchecked because there is no DNA. This CDR3 is built from 15 residues. Germline V gene lookup returns CDR1 SGHRS and CDR2 YFSETQ. This CDR3 is CASSLEQAPYNEQFF.

The chain joins TRBV27 to TRBJ2-7; TCRdb designates TRBD1, a call that cannot be tested without DNA. There are 16 residues in the CDR3. Per germline, CDR1 MNHEY and CDR2 SMNVEV (reference sequence). CDR3: CASSPKGDRTAYEQYF.

This rearrangement joins TRBV3-1 to TRBJ1-6; TCRdb's D gene call, TRBD1, goes unchecked for lack of DNA. The germline gives CDR1 LGHDT, CDR2 YNNKEL (reference sequence). This CDR3 contains 14 residues. CDR3 region: CATSLGPGNSPLHF.

The J gene is TRBJ2-7, the V gene TRBV3-1; TCRdb's D gene call, TRBD1, goes unchecked for lack of DNA. Germline CDR1 LGHDT, CDR2 YNNKEL (reference sequence). CDR3 length: 14 residues. This chain's CDR3 is CASSQDRQNYEQYF.

This chain connects TRBV18 to TRBJ2-1; TCRdb designates TRBD2, a call that cannot be tested without DNA. Germline CDR1 and CDR2: KGHSH and LQKENI. The CDR3 contains 14 residues. Here the CDR3 reads CASSEKGPPLEQFF. The variable domain in full, with the rest retrieved from reference TRBV18 and TRBJ2-1, is NAGVMQNPRHLVRRRGQEARLRCSPMKGHSHVYWYRQLPEEGLKFMVYLQKENIIDESGMPKERFSAEFPKEGPSILRIQQVVRGDSAAYFCASSEKGPPLEQFFGPGTRLTVL.

The V call is TRBV11-2, the J call TRBJ2-5; with no DNA, the TCRdb D assignment of TRBD1 cannot be verified. Germline CDR1 and CDR2: SGHAT and FQNNGV. There are 14 residues in the CDR3. The CDR3 is CASSPDRAQETQYF.

The rearrangement links TRBV11-2 to TRBJ2-3. Germline assignment: CDR1 SGHAT and CDR2 FQNNGV. The CDR3 is 15 residues long. This chain's CDR3 is CASSLEQITANTQYF.

The chain couples TRBV6-1 to TRBJ1-1; TCRdb returns TRBD1, unconfirmable since there is no DNA. The CDR3 spans 14 residues. Germline CDR1 reads MNHNS; CDR2 reads SASEGT. CDR3 amino acids: CASSDSGPVTEAFF.

This chain's CDR3 is CASSFEGYTEAFF. V is TRBV5-1 and J is TRBJ1-1; no DNA is available, so the TRBD1 call from TCRdb remains unchecked. From germline, CDR1 is SGHRS and CDR2 YFSETQ. The CDR3 extends over 13 amino acids. The variable domain in full, completed from reference TRBV5-1 and TRBJ1-1, reads KAGVTQTPRYLIKTRGQQVTLSCSPISGHRSVSWYQQTPGQGLQFLFEYFSETQRNKGNFPGRFSGRQFSNSRSEMNVSTLELGDSALYLCASSFEGYTEAFFGQGTRLTVV.

This chain links TRBV24-1 with TRBJ2-1. CDR1 is KGHDR and CDR2 is SFDVKD in the germline V gene. CDR3 length equals 15 residues. CDR3 sequence reads: CATSDHRSSYNEQFF.

This chain links TRBV28 with TRBJ2-2; TCRdb proposes TRBD1, but this gene call is untestable without DNA. The germline V gene encodes CDR1 MDHEN and CDR2 SYDVKM. The CDR3 totals 15 residues. CDR3: CASSFDRARTGELFF.

The genes are TRBV5-4 and TRBJ2-2; with no DNA, the TCRdb D assignment of TRBD1 cannot be verified. Germline CDR1 is SGHNT and CDR2 is YYREEE (reference sequence). CDR3 size: 15 residues. The CDR3 here is CASSVGQGRTGELFF.

The chain carries TRBV7-8 and TRBJ2-2. The germline V gene encodes CDR1 SGHVS and CDR2 FQNEAQ. This CDR3 has 15 residues. The CDR3 here is CASSLDRLNTGELFF.

This rearrangement joins TRBV7-3 to TRBJ1-1. Germline lookup yields CDR1 SGHTA and CDR2 FQGTGA. The CDR3 totals 14 residues. CDR3: CASSSGIGNTEAFF.